The entry that follows covers one T cell receptor (beta chain) sequence. TCR beta VDJ and CDR3 profiles were obtained from a genomic DNA template. TCRdb recomputed calls from the reads with MiXCR, one row per CDR3 protein. The sample records 100,000 to 150,000 distinct CDR3 sequences, 30% to 45% being singletons. An expansion of CD8+CD57+ cells by flow cytometry had been shown in patients chosen for sequencing. This record comes from a study of CD8+CD57+ T cells in acquired aplastic anemia. Germline CDR1 DFQATT, CDR2 SNEGSKA (reference sequence). The CDR3 sequence is 11 residues long. V lost 3 bases, J lost 2 bases, and 5 bases lay in between.

The sequenced material came from sorted CD4+, CD8+, or CD8+CD57+ T cells (not recorded which) from PBMCs. This TCR was sampled from a human donor with aplastic anemia. V gene TRBV20-1 combines with J gene TRBJ2-7, with D tentatively TRBD2 (5 bases). CDR3 amino acids: CSASGAYEQYF. CDR3 DNA sequence: TGCAGTGCTAGCGGGGCCTACGAGCAGTACTTC.